Each of the 10 T cell receptor beta chains below was sequenced from the same sample in a study of cytomegalovirus exposure and HLA in healthy donors (dated by TCRdb to 2016 to 2017). Libraries came from the immunoSEQ multiplex PCR assay. For the multiplex PCR, a mixture combining 60 forward primers for TCR Vbeta segments and 13 reverse primers for TCR Jbeta segments was used. The clones in this table, taken by TCRdb from immuneACCESS, are in-frame only. Not every clone is retained; where verified, under half of the shortfall comes from an unresolved V gene, and the cause of the rest is unknown. The sample table shows some 130,000 clones, and less than 80% are seen once. The ten largest clones represent roughly 4% of the sample. Sequenced: PBMCs. Receptor source: a man in his fifties or sixties in good health and CMV-seropositive.

The J gene is TRBJ2-3, the V gene TRBV19, with D tentatively TRBD1 (5 bases). The germline CDR1 and CDR2 sequences are LNHDA and SQIVND (reference sequence). V was pared by 3 bases and J by 5 bases, with 15 bases between. This CDR3 is 15 amino acids long. CDR3 sequence: CASSIRPRQRDTQYF. The DNA for the CDR3 is TGTGCCAGTAGTATCCGACCGAGACAGCGAGATACGCAGTATTTT.

This clone has only a few counts. The sample carries other DNA sequences with the same CDR3. The V call is TRBV29-1, the J call TRBJ1-3; 10 bases match TRBD1. V gave up 1 base and J gave up 3 bases; unmatched junction bases: 0. The CDR3 contains 14 residues. Per germline, CDR1 SQVTM and CDR2 ANQGSEA. The CDR3 protein is CSVEGDRGGNTIYF. CDR3 nucleotide sequence: TGCAGCGTTGAAGGGGACAGGGGTGGAAACACCATATATTTT.

With regard to this clone: This specimen includes other DNA sequences encoding the same CDR3. The chain joins TRBV6-6 to TRBJ1-2; 7 bases map to TRBD1. V shed 7 bases, J shed 1 base, and the junction held 9 bases outside the gene matches. CDR1 is MNHNY, CDR2 SVGAGI, per germline (reference sequence). The CDR3 loop spans 15 amino acids. The CDR3: CASTKGRDSNYGYTF. The CDR3 DNA reads as TGTGCCAGCACTAAGGGAAGGGACAGTAACTATGGCTACACCTTC.

The V gene is TRBV7-2, the J gene TRBJ1-3, with D unresolved. Between the trimmed V and J ends, which lost 6 bases and 0 bases, there was a span of 12 bases. From germline, CDR1 is SGHTA and CDR2 FQGNSA. This CDR3 spans 15 amino acids. In nucleotides, the CDR3 is TGTGCCAGCAGTCTCCTCGGAGTCTCTGGAAACACCATATATTTT. Amino acid sequence: CASSLLGVSGNTIYF.

This sequence joins TRBV18 and TRBJ1-2; 8 bases are a match to TRBD1. In germline, CDR1 is KGHSH, CDR2 LQKENI. The CDR3 is 16 amino acids. The ends lost 3 bases at V and 0 bases at J; junction bases unmatched: 6. Here the CDR3 DNA reads TGTGCCAGCTCACCCCCGGGACAGGTTACTAACTATGGCTACACCTTC. Its protein is CASSPPGQVTNYGYTF.

This chain links TRBV12-5 with TRBJ1-2, with D possibly matching TRBD1 (6 bases). The germline V gene has CDR1 LGHNT and CDR2 FRNRAP. With 4 bases removed from V and 4 bases from J, the gap between germline ends came to 13 bases. This CDR3 is built from 14 residues. The CDR3 sequence: CASGWGRRSYGYTF. CDR3 in DNA: TGTGCTAGTGGTTGGGGGCGCCGATCCTATGGCTACACCTTC.

In its sample, this clone was seen a few times. The chain recombines TRBV18 with TRBJ1-3; no definite D call. CDR3 size: 15 residues. Germline CDR1 and CDR2: KGHSH and LQKENI. The V and J ends lost 0 bases and 4 bases respectively, with 10 bases between them. The CDR3 DNA reads TGTGCCAGCTCACCACCGGACGGGAGAGGAAACACCATATATTTT. Translation gives CASSPPDGRGNTIYF.

The J gene is TRBJ2-1, the V gene TRBV9, with 9 bases identical to TRBD2. CDR3 length: 17 amino acids. The germline V gene encodes CDR1 SGDLS and CDR2 YYNGEE. V shed 0 bases, J shed 6 bases, and the junction held 10 bases outside the gene matches. In DNA, the CDR3 is TGTGCCAGCAGCGTAGCTACGACCGGCGGGAGGGCCAATGAGCAGTTCTTC. The encoded protein is CASSVATTGGRANEQFF.

This clone was counted once. The J gene is TRBJ1-2, the V gene TRBV5-1; 7 bases map to TRBD1. The CDR3 extends over 12 amino acids. V gave up 7 bases and J gave up 4 bases; unmatched junction bases: 4. The V gene's germline CDR1 is SGHRS and CDR2 YFSETQ. The CDR3 is CASWDSLYGYTF. The CDR3, as DNA: TGCGCCAGCTGGGACAGCCTCTATGGCTACACCTTC.

CDR3 nucleotide sequence: TGTGCCAGCAGCTTAGGTCCCAGGACAGGGAGGAACACTGAAGCTTTCTTT. This codes for CASSLGPRTGRNTEAFF. This rearrangement joins TRBV7-6 to TRBJ1-1; TRBD1 matches 8 bases. V trimming: 1 base; J trimming: 1 base; junction bases outside the gene matches: 8. Germline V CDR1 and CDR2: SGHVS, FNYEAQ. This CDR3 region has 17 residues.